This T cell receptor (beta chain) stems from a study of CD8 T cells in Susac syndrome. Random hexamers served to reverse transcribe roughly 0.45 to 1 ug RNA. The method of amplification for TCR beta CDR3 was immunoSEQ multiplex PCR, covering 54 Vbeta and 13 Jbeta. Each CDR3 protein gets one entry after TCRdb re-called the immunoSEQ multiplex PCR reads with MiXCR. The top ten clones hold roughly 0.07% of a sample with approximately 230,000 distinct CDR3 sequences, about 94% of them seen once. Peripheral blood CD8+ and CD4+ T cells were profiled by TCR beta sequencing. It was treatment-naive patients with stable or active relapsing-remitting disease who made up the multiple sclerosis controls. TEMRA cells were FACS-enriched, unlike CD8+ and CD4+ T cells, which were negatively isolated. The sequence came from a human donor with multiple sclerosis. Sequenced: CD4+ T cells from PBMCs.

Here the CDR3 DNA reads TGTGCCAGCAGCCCACTCGGTCAGCCCCAGCATTTT. Translated, it gives CASSPLGQPQHF. V gene TRBV7-8 combines with J gene TRBJ1-5; unclear D gene. The CDR3 covers 12 residues. The germline V gene has CDR1 SGHVS and CDR2 FQNEAQ. The V gene lost 5 bases and the J gene lost 6 bases, with 8 bases spanning the gap.